What follows are 10 T cell receptor beta chains derived from one specimen sequenced in a study of cytomegalovirus exposure and HLA in healthy donors. A multiplex PCR was run with 60 Vbeta primers and 13 Jbeta primers. The table came from immunoSEQ multiplex PCR; TCRdb's copy has only in-frame clones and leaves some out. Among over 130,000 clones listed, approximately 82% were seen once. The sequencing sample was made of PBMCs. All receptors come from a man younger than 40 in good health and CMV-seropositive.

The chain recombines TRBV5-1 with TRBJ2-3; 9 bases are shared with TRBD1. The V gene's germline CDR1 is SGHRS and CDR2 YFSETQ. V dropped 3 bases and J dropped 4; count of bases not matched to a gene: 6. This CDR3 is built from 15 residues. The CDR3 coding sequence is TGCGCCAGCAGCTCCACAGGGGGCGCGGCAGATACGCAGTATTTT. Protein: CASSSTGGAADTQYF. Filled out from reference TRBV5-1 and TRBJ2-3, the complete variable domain reads KAGVTQTPRYLIKTRGQQVTLSCSPISGHRSVSWYQQTPGQGLQFLFEYFSETQRNKGNFPGRFSGRQFSNSRSEMNVSTLELGDSALYLCASSSTGGAADTQYFGPGTRLTVL.

This clone was found once. This rearrangement joins TRBV14 to TRBJ1-3; D uncertain. The CDR3 contains 15 residues. Trimming pared 4 bases from V and 0 bases from J, leaving 10 bases between. In germline, CDR1 is SGHDN, CDR2 FVKESK. CDR3 protein: CASSPTRNSGNTIYF. CDR3 sequence (DNA): TGTGCCAGCAGCCCTACTAGAAACTCTGGAAACACCATATATTTT.

The chain couples TRBV5-6 to TRBJ1-2; TRBD1 is a possible D gene (5 bases). CDR1 is SGHDT and CDR2 is YYEEEE in the germline V gene. There are 15 residues in the CDR3. Trimming cost V 0 bases and J 2 bases, with 11 bases left between them. CDR3: CASSLGGAPNYGYTF. The CDR3 coding sequence is TGTGCCAGCAGCTTGGGCGGGGCCCCGAACTATGGCTACACCTTC.

This rearrangement joins TRBV18 to TRBJ2-1; 11 bases are shared with TRBD1. The germline V gene encodes CDR1 KGHSH and CDR2 LQKENI. V was pared by 0 bases and J by 3 bases, with 7 bases of the junction left unmatched. The CDR3 sequence is 18 residues long. The CDR3 loop reads CASSPPGQGVLGYNEQFF. In DNA form, the CDR3 reads TGTGCCAGCTCACCACCGGGACAGGGGGTTTTAGGCTACAATGAGCAGTTCTTC.

This clone has a single count. The genes are TRBV28 and TRBJ2-7; 11 bases match TRBD1. Germline assignment: CDR1 MDHEN and CDR2 SYDVKM. CDR3 length: 15 residues. Unmatched junction bases numbered 10, after V lost 6 bases and J lost 6 bases. CDR3 loop: CASSQGTGGKVEQYF. The CDR3 nucleotides are TGTGCCAGCAGCCAAGGGACAGGGGGTAAGGTCGAGCAGTACTTC.

This chain uses TRBV6-5 with TRBJ1-2; 10 nucleotides line up with TRBD1. CDR3 length: 14 amino acids. V was clipped by 4 bases and J by 4 bases; unmatched bases: 3. CDR1 MNHEY and CDR2 SVGAGI come from the germline V gene. This chain's CDR3 is CASSSGQGSYGYTF. CDR3 bases: TGTGCCAGCAGTTCGGGACAGGGGAGCTATGGCTACACCTTC.

This clone has just a few counts. The rearrangement joins TRBV18 to TRBJ1-4, with 7 bases aligning to TRBD1. Germline-derived CDR1 and CDR2 are KGHSH and LQKENI. There are 15 residues in the CDR3. Trimming took 4 bases from V and 6 from J; bases not matched to a gene: 8. The CDR3 reads CASSLRQGGDEKLFF. The CDR3 nucleotides read TGTGCCAGCTCACTTCGACAGGGTGGGGATGAAAAACTGTTTTTT.

The rearrangement joins TRBV19 to TRBJ2-3; TRBD1 agrees at 7 bases. The trim removed 7 bases at V and 6 bases at J, leaving 10 bases unmatched. Germline V gene sequence: CDR1 LNHDA, CDR2 SQIVND (reference sequence). The CDR3 is 14 amino acids. The CDR3 spells CASTQQTGADTQYF. The CDR3 coding sequence is TGTGCCAGTACCCAGCAAACAGGGGCGGATACGCAGTATTTT.

J is TRBJ2-1 and V is TRBV7-2; D may be TRBD2 (5 bases). Per germline, CDR1 SGHTA and CDR2 FQGNSA. This CDR3 is built from 16 residues. V was cut by 1 base and J by 1 base, with 11 bases left in between. The CDR3 sequence is CASSLGQGGSYNEQFF. The CDR3 nucleotides read TGTGCCAGCAGCTTAGGGCAAGGCGGGTCCTACAATGAGCAGTTCTTC.

The chain combines TRBV4-1 with TRBJ2-7, with a weak D call TRBD2 (6 bases). This CDR3 comprises 19 residues. The V gene's germline CDR1 is MGHRA and CDR2 YSYEKL. The germline V and J ends were trimmed by 2 bases and 2 bases, with 25 bases remaining between them. CDR3 in DNA: TGCGCCAGCAGCCAACCCAAGTCGGTTACGGGACTCCTAACCTACGAGCAGTACTTC. This encodes CASSQPKSVTGLLTYEQYF.